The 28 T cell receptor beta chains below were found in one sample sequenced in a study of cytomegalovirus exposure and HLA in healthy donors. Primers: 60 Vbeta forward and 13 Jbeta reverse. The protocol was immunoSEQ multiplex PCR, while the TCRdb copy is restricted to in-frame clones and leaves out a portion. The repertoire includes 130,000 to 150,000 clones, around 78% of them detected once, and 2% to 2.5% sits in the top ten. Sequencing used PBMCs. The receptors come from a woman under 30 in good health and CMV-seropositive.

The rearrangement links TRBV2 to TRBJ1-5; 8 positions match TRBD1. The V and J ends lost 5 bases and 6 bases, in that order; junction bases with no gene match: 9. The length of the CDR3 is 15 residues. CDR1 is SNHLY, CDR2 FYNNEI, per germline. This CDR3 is CASSSTQGAGQPQHF. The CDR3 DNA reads TGTGCCAGCAGTTCCACCCAGGGGGCTGGTCAGCCCCAGCATTTT.

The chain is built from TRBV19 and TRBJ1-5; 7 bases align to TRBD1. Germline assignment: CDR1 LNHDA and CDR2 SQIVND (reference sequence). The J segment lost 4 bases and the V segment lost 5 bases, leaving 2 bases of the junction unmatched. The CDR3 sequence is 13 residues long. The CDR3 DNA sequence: TGTGCCAGTAGTGGGACAGTTAATCAGCCCCAGCATTTT. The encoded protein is CASSGTVNQPQHF.

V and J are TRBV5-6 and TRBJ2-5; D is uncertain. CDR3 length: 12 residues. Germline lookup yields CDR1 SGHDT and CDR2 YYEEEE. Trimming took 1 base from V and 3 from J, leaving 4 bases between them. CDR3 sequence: CASSLTKETQYF. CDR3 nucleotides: TGTGCCAGCAGCTTGACAAAAGAGACCCAGTACTTC.

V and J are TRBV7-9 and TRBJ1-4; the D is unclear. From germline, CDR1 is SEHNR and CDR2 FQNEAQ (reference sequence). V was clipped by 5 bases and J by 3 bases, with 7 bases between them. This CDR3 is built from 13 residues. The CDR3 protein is CASSPTANEKLFF. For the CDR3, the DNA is TGTGCCAGCAGCCCTACGGCTAATGAAAAACTGTTTTTT.

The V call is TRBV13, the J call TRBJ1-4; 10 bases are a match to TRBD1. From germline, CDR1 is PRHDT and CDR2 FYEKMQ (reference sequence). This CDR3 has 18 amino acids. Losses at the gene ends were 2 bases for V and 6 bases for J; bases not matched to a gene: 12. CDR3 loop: CASSLRQGAPRGDEKLFF. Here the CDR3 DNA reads TGTGCCAGCAGCTTAAGACAGGGGGCGCCACGGGGGGATGAAAAACTGTTTTTT.

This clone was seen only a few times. The CDR3 DNA reads as TGCGCCAGCAGCCAAGGAGTATATGGGGGGGACAGGATCTATGGCTACACCTTC. Protein product: CASSQGVYGGDRIYGYTF. The chain joins TRBV4-3 to TRBJ1-2, with TRBD1 matching 8 bases. There are 18 residues in the CDR3. Germline V gene lookup returns CDR1 LGHNA and CDR2 YSLEER. Trimming removed 1 base from V and 4 bases from J; junction bases left unmatched: 14.

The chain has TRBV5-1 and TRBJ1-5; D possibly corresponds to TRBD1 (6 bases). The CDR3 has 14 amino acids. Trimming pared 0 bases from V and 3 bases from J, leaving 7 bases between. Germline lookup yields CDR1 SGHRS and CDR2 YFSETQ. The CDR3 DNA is TGCGCCAGCAGCTTGGGGGGGCCCAATCAGCCCCAGCATTTT. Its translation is CASSLGGPNQPQHF.

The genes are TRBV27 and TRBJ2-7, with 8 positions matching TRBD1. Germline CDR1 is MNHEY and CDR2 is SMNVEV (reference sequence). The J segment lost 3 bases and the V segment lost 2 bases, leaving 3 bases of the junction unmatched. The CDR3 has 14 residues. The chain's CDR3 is CASSLRTGGYEQYF. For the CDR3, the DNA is TGTGCCAGCAGTTTACGAACAGGGGGCTACGAGCAGTACTTC.

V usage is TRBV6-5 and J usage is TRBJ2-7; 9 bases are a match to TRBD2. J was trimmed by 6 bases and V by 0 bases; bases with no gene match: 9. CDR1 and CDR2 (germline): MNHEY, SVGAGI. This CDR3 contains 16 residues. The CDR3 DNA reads TGTGCCAGCAGTTACTCGAGCAGCGGGGGGTTCAGCGAGCAGTACTTC. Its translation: CASSYSSSGGFSEQYF.

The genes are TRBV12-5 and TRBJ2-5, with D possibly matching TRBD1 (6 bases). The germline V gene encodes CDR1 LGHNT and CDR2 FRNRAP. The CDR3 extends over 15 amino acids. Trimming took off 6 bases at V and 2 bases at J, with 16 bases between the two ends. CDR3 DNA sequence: TGTGCTAGTGGCAACACAAGGGGGTTACAAGAGACCCAGTACTTC. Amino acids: CASGNTRGLQETQYF.

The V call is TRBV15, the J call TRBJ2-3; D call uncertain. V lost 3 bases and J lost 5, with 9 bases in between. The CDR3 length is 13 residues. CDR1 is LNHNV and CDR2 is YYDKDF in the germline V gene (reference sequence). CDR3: CATSRALLDTQYF. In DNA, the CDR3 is TGTGCCACCAGCAGGGCTCTCTTAGATACGCAGTATTTT. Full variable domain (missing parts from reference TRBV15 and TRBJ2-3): DAMVIQNPRYQVTQFGKPVTLSCSQTLNHNVMYWYQQKSSQAPKLLFHYYDKDFNNEADTPDNFQSRRPNTSFCFLDIRSPGLGDTAMYLCATSRALLDTQYFGPGTRLTVL.

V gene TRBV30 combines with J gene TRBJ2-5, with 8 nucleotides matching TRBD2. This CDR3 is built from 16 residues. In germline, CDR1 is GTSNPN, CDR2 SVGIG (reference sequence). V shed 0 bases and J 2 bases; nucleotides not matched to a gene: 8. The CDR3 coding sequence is TGTGCCTGGAGTGTCGGGATAGCGGGGTGGCAAGAGACCCAGTACTTC. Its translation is CAWSVGIAGWQETQYF. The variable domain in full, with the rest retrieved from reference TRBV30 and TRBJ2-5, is SQTIHQWPATLVQPVGSPLSLECTVEGTSNPNLYWYRQAAGRGLQLLFYSVGIGQISSEVPQNLSASRPQDRQFILSSKKLLLSDSGFYLCAWSVGIAGWQETQYFGPGTRLLVL.

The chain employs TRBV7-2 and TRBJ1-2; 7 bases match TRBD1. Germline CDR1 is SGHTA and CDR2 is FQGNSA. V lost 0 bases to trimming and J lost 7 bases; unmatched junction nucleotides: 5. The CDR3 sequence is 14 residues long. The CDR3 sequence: CASSLATGVSGYTF. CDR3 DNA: TGTGCCAGCAGCTTAGCAACAGGGGTCTCTGGCTACACCTTC.

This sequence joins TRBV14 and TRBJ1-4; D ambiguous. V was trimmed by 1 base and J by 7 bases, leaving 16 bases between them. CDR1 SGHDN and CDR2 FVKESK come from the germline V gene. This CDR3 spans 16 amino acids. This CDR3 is CASSQGFGVRGEKLFF. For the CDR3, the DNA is TGTGCCAGCAGCCAAGGATTCGGGGTTCGGGGTGAAAAACTGTTTTTT.

DNA for the CDR3: TGCAGCGTTGAGCAGGGGATCTACGAGCAGTACTTC. It codes for CSVEQGIYEQYF. The J gene is TRBJ2-7, the V gene TRBV29-1; a possible D gene is TRBD1 (6 bases). Germline CDR1 SQVTM, CDR2 ANQGSEA. V was clipped by 3 bases and J by 3 bases, with 9 bases between them. CDR3 length equals 12 residues.

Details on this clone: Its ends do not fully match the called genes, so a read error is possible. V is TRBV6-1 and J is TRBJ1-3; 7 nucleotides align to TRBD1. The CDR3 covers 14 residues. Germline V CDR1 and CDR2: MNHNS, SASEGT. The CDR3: CASSGGTEGNIIYF. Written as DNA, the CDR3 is TGTGCCAGCAGCGGAGGGACAGAAGGAAACATCATATATTTT.

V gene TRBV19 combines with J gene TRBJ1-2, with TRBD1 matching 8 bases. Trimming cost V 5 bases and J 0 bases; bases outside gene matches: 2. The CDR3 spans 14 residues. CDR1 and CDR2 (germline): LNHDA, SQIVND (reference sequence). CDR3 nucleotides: TGTGCCAGTAGTCGGACAGGGCCTAACTATGGCTACACCTTC. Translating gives CASSRTGPNYGYTF.

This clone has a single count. As DNA, the CDR3 is TGCGCCAGCAGCTTGGAAGTGACAGGGCTCGGGGAGCTGTTTTTT. Protein sequence: CASSLEVTGLGELFF. This sequence joins TRBV5-1 and TRBJ2-2, with 7 bases identical to TRBD1. The CDR3 runs to 15 residues. The J segment lost 7 bases and the V segment lost 0 bases, leaving 6 bases of the junction unmatched. The germline V gene encodes CDR1 SGHRS and CDR2 YFSETQ.

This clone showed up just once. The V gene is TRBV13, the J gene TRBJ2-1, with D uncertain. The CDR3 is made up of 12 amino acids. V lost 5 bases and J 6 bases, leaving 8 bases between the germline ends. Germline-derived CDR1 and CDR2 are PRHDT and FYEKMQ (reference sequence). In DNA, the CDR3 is TGTGCCAGCAGCCCCCCCAGCAATGAGCAGTTCTTC. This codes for CASSPPSNEQFF.

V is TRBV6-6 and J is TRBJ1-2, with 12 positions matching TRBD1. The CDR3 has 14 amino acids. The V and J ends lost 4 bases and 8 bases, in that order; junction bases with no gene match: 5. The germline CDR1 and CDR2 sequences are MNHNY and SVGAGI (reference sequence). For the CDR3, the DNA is TGTGCCAGCAGTTGGGGACAGGGGGCAGGGGGCTACACCTTC. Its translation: CASSWGQGAGGYTF.

CDR3 nucleotide sequence: TGTGCCAGTAGCCTCACAGGGATGAACACTGAAGCTTTCTTT. Translated: CASSLTGMNTEAFF. The V gene is TRBV19, the J gene TRBJ1-1; a possible D gene is TRBD1 (6 bases). The CDR3 is made up of 14 amino acids. In germline, CDR1 is LNHDA, CDR2 SQIVND (reference sequence). V lost 6 bases and J lost 0, with 11 bases in between.

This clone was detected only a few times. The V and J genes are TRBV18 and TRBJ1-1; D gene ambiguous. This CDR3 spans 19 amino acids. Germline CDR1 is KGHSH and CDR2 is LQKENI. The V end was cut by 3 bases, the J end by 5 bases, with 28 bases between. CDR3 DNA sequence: TGTGCCAGCTCACCTCTTCCCCATTTAACACAGACGGAAAGTACTGAAGCTTTCTTT. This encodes CASSPLPHLTQTESTEAFF.

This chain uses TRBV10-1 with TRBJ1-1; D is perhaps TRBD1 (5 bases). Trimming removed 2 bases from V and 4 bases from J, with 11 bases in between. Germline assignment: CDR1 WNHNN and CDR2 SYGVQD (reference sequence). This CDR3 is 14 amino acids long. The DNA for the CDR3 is TGCGCCAGCAGTGAGATCCAGGGTCGCACTGAAGCTTTCTTT. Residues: CASSEIQGRTEAFF.

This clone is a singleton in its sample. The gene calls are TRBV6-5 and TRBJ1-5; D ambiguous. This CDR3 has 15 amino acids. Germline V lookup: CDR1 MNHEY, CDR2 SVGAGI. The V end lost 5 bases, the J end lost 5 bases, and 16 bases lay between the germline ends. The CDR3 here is CASSKRPGIDQPQHF. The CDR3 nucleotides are TGTGCCAGCAGTAAACGGCCAGGCATCGATCAGCCCCAGCATTTT.

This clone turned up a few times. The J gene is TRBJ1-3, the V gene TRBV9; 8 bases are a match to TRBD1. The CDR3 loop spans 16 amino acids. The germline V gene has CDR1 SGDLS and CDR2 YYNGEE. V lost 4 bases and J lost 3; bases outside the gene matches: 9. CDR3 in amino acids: CASSPPAGGSGNTIYF. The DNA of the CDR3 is TGTGCCAGCAGCCCCCCCGCAGGGGGCAGTGGAAACACCATATATTTT.

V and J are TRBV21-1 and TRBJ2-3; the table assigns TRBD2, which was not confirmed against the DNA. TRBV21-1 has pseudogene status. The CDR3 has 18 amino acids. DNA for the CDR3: TGTGCCAGCCACGCTAGCGGGGGCCTACCGGAATACACAGATACGCAGTATTTT. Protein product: CASHASGGLPEYTDTQYF.

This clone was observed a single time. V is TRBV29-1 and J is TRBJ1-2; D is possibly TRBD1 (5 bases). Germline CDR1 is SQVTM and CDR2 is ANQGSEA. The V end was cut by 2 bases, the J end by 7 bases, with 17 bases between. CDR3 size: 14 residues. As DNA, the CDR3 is TGCAGCGTTGAATTAAGGGGCGGGGCGGGTGGCTACACCTTC. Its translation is CSVELRGGAGGYTF.

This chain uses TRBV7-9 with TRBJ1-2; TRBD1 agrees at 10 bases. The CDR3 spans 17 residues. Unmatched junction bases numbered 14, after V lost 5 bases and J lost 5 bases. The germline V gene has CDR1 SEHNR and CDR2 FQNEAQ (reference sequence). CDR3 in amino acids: CASSKGPRDRGGYGYTF. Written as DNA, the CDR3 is TGTGCCAGCAGCAAAGGACCCCGGGACAGGGGCGGTTATGGCTACACCTTC.